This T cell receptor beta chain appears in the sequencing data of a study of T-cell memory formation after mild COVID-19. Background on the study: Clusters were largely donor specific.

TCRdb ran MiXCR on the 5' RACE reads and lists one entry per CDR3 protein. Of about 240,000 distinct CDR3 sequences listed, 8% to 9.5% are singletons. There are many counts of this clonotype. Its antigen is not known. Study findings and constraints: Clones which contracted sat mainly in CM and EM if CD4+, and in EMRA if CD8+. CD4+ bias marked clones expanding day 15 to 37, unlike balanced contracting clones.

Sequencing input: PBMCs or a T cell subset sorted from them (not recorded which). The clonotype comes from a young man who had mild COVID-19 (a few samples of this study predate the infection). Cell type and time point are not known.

CDR3 DNA: TGTGCCAGCAGTTCGGGACTAGCGGCTCTTTACAATGAGCAGTTCTTC. It encodes CASSSGLAALYNEQFF. The chain has TRBV12-3 or TRBV12-4 and TRBJ2-1; the match to TRBD2 covers 11 bases. With 4 bases clipped from V and 4 bases from J, the junction kept 6 bases outside the gene matches. The CDR3 extends over 16 amino acids.